This T cell receptor beta chain was sequenced for a study of blood T cell repertoires in COVID-19. Turning to the study itself: COVID-19 samples from acute and convalescent phases originated in the United States, Italy and Spain.

Measured with immunoSEQ multiplex PCR; TCRdb has only the in-frame clones, and not every one. The data hold 30,000 or so clones, with roughly 80% observed a single time. CDR1 and CDR2 (germline): KGHDR, SFDVKD. V lost 3 bases and J lost 4, with 20 bases in between. The CDR3 covers 17 residues. This TCR came from a man aged 45-65 years with acute or convalescent COVID-19. The rearrangement uses TRBV24-1 and TRBJ1-2; no clear D. Sample: peripheral blood. CDR3 loop: CATSDTPFGNKGYGYTF. The CDR3 coding sequence is TGTGCCACCAGTGATACACCCTTCGGGAACAAGGGCTATGGCTACACCTTC.